The source of this T cell receptor (beta chain) is a study of CD8+ T cells in alopecia areata. TCR sequencing used cDNA made by reverse transcription of extracted RNA. Using immunoSEQ multiplex PCR, the repertoire was profiled, and TCRdb retains in-frame clones only, with some absent. Among about 200,000 clones listed, over 60% were seen once. Germline V lookup: CDR1 SQVTM, CDR2 ANQGSEA. V was cut by 2 bases and J by 0 bases, with 7 bases left in between. This CDR3 contains 13 residues. Treatment of the sample: oral pan-JAK inhibitor, 5-10 mg twice daily. Sequencing was performed on CD4+ T cells sorted from blood, taken at week 4, from a patient treated with tofacitinib. The rearrangement links TRBV29-1 to TRBJ1-1; no reliable D call. The sequence was obtained from a human donor with alopecia areata. Written as DNA, the CDR3 is TGCAGCGTTGAAAATACCTTGAACACTGAAGCTTTCTTT. Its protein is CSVENTLNTEAFF.